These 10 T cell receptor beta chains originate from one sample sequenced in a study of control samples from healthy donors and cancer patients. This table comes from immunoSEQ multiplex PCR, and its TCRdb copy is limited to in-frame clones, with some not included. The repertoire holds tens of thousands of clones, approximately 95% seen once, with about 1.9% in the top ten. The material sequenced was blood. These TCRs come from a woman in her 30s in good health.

The CDR3 DNA is TGTGCCAGCTCGCCTAGGGAGGAGGAAGACAGGGCAGCTTTCTTT. Translating it yields CASSPREEEDRAAFF. The V call is TRBV6-5, the J call TRBJ1-1; 7 positions match TRBD1. The V gene end was trimmed by 8 bases and the J gene end by 10 bases; junction bases not matched to a gene: 19. Germline CDR1 is MNHEY and CDR2 is SVGAGI. This CDR3 region has 15 residues.

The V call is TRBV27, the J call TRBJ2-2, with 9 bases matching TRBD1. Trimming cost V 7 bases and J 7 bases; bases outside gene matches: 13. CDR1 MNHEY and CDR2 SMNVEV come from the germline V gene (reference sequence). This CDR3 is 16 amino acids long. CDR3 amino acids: CASIGSGTGLGGELFF. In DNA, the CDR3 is TGTGCCAGCATTGGGTCCGGGACAGGGTTGGGCGGGGAGCTGTTTTTT.

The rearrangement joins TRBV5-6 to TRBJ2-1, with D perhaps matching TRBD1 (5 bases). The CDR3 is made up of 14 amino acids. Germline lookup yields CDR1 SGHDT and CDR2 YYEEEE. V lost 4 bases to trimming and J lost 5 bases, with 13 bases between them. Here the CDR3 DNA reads TGTGCCAGCAGCCCTGGGGCTAATAACAATGAGCAGTTCTTC. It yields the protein CASSPGANNNEQFF.

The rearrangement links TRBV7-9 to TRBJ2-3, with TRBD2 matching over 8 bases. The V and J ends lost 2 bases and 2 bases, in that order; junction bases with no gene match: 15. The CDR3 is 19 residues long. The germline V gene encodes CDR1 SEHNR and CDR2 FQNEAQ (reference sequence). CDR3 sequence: CASSLPPFMRGADTDTQYF. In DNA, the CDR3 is TGTGCCAGCAGCTTACCACCCTTTATGCGGGGGGCCGACACAGATACGCAGTATTTT.

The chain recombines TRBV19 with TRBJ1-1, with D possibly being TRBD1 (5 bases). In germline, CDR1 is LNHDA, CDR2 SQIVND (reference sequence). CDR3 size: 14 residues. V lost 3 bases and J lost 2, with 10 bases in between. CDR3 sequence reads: CASSIDSSNTEAFF. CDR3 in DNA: TGTGCCAGTAGTATTGACAGCTCAAACACTGAAGCTTTCTTT.

DNA for the CDR3: TGTGCCATCAGTGGGACTAGCTTAGCCTACGAGCAGTACTTC. Protein: CAISGTSLAYEQYF. The rearrangement joins TRBV10-3 to TRBJ2-7, with TRBD2 matching 8 bases. The CDR3 length is 14 residues. V shed 4 bases and J 2 bases; nucleotides not matched to a gene: 4. Per the germline V gene, CDR1 is ENHRY and CDR2 is SYGVKD.

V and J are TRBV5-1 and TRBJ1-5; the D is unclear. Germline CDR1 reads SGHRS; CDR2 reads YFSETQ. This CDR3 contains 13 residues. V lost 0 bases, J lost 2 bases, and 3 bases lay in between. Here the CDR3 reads CASSLDGNQPQHF. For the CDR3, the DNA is TGCGCCAGCAGCTTGGATGGCAATCAGCCCCAGCATTTT.

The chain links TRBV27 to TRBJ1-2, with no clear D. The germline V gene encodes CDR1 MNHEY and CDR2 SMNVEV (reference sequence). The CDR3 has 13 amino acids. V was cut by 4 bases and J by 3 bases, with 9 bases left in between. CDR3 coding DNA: TGTGCCAGCAGTTCGAGGTTGGACTATGGCTACACCTTC. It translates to CASSSRLDYGYTF.

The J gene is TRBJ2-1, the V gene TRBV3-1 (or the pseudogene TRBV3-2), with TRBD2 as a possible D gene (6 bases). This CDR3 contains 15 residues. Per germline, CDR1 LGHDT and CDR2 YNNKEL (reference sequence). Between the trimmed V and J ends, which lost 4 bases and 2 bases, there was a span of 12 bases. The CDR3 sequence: CASSPWDFAYNEQFF. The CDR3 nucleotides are TGTGCCAGCAGCCCTTGGGACTTCGCCTACAATGAGCAGTTCTTC.

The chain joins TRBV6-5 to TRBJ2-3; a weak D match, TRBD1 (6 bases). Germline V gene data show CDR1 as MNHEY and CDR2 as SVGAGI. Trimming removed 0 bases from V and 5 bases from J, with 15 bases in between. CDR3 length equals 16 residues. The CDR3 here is CASSYSRQGLEDTQYF. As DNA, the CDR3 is TGTGCCAGCAGTTACTCGAGGCAGGGGTTGGAAGATACGCAGTATTTT.